What follows describes a single TCR beta chain. The antigen remains unidentified. This CDR3 spans 14 amino acids. The ends were cut back, 6 bases at V and 1 base at J, with 12 bases in the middle. Germline CDR1 and CDR2: SNHLY and FYNNEI. The sample originates from a study of cytomegalovirus exposure and HLA in healthy donors. For the study at large: Falling in the Caucasian-associated ancestry cluster were 80% to 90% of under 500 genotyped donors.

Whole-study findings and limits: Productive rates of about 90% or about 30% were seen for most TCR beta V segments in an earlier analysis. TCR beta chains associated with HLA were, in a later analysis, more clonally expanded than equally common others.

Both 60 Vbeta primers and 13 Jbeta primers went into the PCR. Using immunoSEQ multiplex PCR, the repertoire was profiled, and TCRdb retains in-frame clones only, with some absent. The table records approximately 140,000 clones, about 74% of them present only once. This chain joins TRBV2 and TRBJ1-2, with D tentatively TRBD1 (5 bases). The sequence came from an older woman in good health and CMV-seronegative. Sequenced input: PBMCs. The CDR3 region has the DNA TGTGCCAGCAGGGACACTGTCTTTAACTATGGCTACACCTTC. It is translated as CASRDTVFNYGYTF. The variable domain in full, with the rest retrieved from reference TRBV2 and TRBJ1-2, is EPEVTQTPSHQVTQMGQEVILRCVPISNHLYFYWYRQILGQKVEFLVSFYNNEISEKSEIFDDQFSVERPDGSNFTLKIRSTKLEDSAMYFCASRDTVFNYGYTFGSGTRLTVV.